The T cell receptor beta chain described here comes from a study of blood T cell repertoires in COVID-19. Study information: Spain, Italy and the United States supplied samples that represented acute and convalescent COVID-19. PBMCs, B-cell-depleted T cells, or T cells provided the cDNA or gDNA that made up the material.

Germline assignment: CDR1 MDHEN and CDR2 SYDVKM. V was clipped by 7 bases and J by 3 bases, with 19 bases between them. The CDR3 runs to 16 residues. Enrollees, about 18 to 95 years old, lived in about two dozen US areas. Shortly before study entry, within 2 weeks, exposed participants had met a COVID-19 case. This clone occurred a few times. Here immunoSEQ multiplex PCR was the method, and the copy in TCRdb shows in-frame clones only, minus some. The sample holds 140,000 to 150,000 clones, about 85% seen once. The chain uses TRBV28 and TRBJ1-5; D not certain. The receptor was isolated from a woman aged 40-49 years who had been exposed to COVID-19. The sample comprised PBMCs or T cells enriched from blood (not recorded which). The CDR3 spells CASTPGQSNLNQPQHF. The CDR3 DNA sequence: TGTGCCAGCACCCCTGGGCAGTCCAACCTCAATCAGCCCCAGCATTTT.